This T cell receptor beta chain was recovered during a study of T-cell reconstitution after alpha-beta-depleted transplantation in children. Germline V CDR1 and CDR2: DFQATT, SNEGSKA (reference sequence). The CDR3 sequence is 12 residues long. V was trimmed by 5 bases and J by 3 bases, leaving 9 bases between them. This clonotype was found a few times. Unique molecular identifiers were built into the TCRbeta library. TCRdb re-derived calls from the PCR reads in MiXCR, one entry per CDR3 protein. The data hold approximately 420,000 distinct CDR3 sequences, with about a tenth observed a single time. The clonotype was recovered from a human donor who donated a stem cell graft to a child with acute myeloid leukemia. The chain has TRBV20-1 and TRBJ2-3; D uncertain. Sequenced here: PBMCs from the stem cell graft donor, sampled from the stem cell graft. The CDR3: CSARRNTDTQYF. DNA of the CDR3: TGCAGTGCTCGAAGAAATACAGATACGCAGTATTTT.